Each of the 19 T cell receptor beta chains below was sequenced from the same sample in a study of shared clonotypes between healthy human individuals. Libraries were prepared by immunoSEQ multiplex PCR; TCRdb keeps only in-frame clonotypes and omits some of them. The data hold about 2.4 million clones, with approximately 90% observed a single time. Sequences were obtained from naive CD4+ T cells sorted from blood. Subset specified: CD45RA+ positively selected. These receptors were obtained from a man between 18 and 29 years old in good health.

The CDR3 sequence: CASSLGMTPYEQYF. Here the CDR3 DNA reads TGTGCCAGCAGTTTAGGAATGACCCCCTACGAGCAGTACTTC. V is TRBV27 and J is TRBJ2-7; D gene uncertain. The CDR3 runs 14 residues. The V end was cut by 2 bases, the J end by 2 bases, with 10 bases between. Per the germline V gene, CDR1 is MNHEY and CDR2 is SMNVEV (reference sequence).

The chain employs TRBV7-2 and TRBJ2-2; 7 bases fit TRBD2. With V trimmed by 3 bases and J by 1 base, 5 bases remained unmatched. This CDR3 has 16 amino acids. Germline assignment: CDR1 SGHTA and CDR2 FQGNSA. CDR3 nucleotides: TGTGCCAGCAGCTTTTGGGCTAGCGGGAACACCGGGGAGCTGTTTTTT. This translates into CASSFWASGNTGELFF.

The chain uses TRBV28 and TRBJ1-2; 11 bases align to TRBD1. This CDR3 contains 15 residues. The germline gives CDR1 MDHEN, CDR2 SYDVKM. Trimming removed 5 bases from V and 5 bases from J; junction bases left unmatched: 7. This CDR3 is CASSPDRGRIYGYTF. CDR3 DNA sequence: TGTGCCAGCAGTCCGGACAGGGGGCGCATTTATGGCTACACCTTC.

The chain is built from TRBV5-1 and TRBJ2-2, with D unclear. The CDR3 is made up of 15 amino acids. CDR1 SGHRS and CDR2 YFSETQ come from the germline V gene. Trimming left V 0 bases short and J 6 bases short, with 12 bases between. The CDR3 coding sequence is TGCGCCAGCAGCTTGGAAGGGCAGGCCGCCGGGGAGCTGTTTTTT. Amino acids: CASSLEGQAAGELFF.

Note on this clone: Other DNA sequences within the sample encode an identical CDR3. The chain is built from TRBV9 and TRBJ2-2; no clear D. The germline V and J ends were trimmed by 0 bases and 5 bases, with 2 bases remaining between them. The germline CDR1 and CDR2 sequences are SGDLS and YYNGEE. This CDR3 contains 12 residues. DNA for the CDR3: TGTGCCAGCAGCGTAGGAACCGGGGAGCTGTTTTTT. Amino acids: CASSVGTGELFF.

V gene TRBV5-4 combines with J gene TRBJ1-6; D is possibly TRBD1 (6 bases). Trimming stripped 5 bases from V and 7 bases from J, with 10 bases between. The germline V gene has CDR1 SGHNT and CDR2 YYREEE (reference sequence). The length of the CDR3 is 13 residues. The CDR3: CASSTGLNSPLHF. CDR3 DNA: TGTGCCAGCAGTACAGGGTTGAATTCACCCCTCCACTTT.

The chain combines TRBV30 with TRBJ2-7, with D hard to call. Germline CDR1 reads GTSNPN; CDR2 reads SVGIG (reference sequence). The V gene lost 5 bases and the J gene lost 2 bases, with 10 bases spanning the gap. CDR3 length: 12 amino acids. CDR3 loop: CAWALLPYEQYF. The CDR3, as DNA: TGTGCCTGGGCCCTCCTCCCCTACGAGCAGTACTTC.

The rearrangement links TRBV6-5 to TRBJ1-1; D gene ambiguous. The CDR3 spans 16 residues. CDR1 is MNHEY, CDR2 SVGAGI, per germline. V lost 0 bases to trimming and J lost 1 base, with 12 bases between them. The CDR3 nucleotides read TGTGCCAGCAGTTACTCGAGGGCAGGAGGGAACACTGAAGCTTTCTTT. Translation: CASSYSRAGGNTEAFF.

This clone was observed a handful of times. This specimen includes other DNA sequences encoding the same CDR3. CDR3 sequence reads: CASSQGPNTEAFF. CDR3 bases: TGTGCCAGCAGTCAGGGACCGAACACTGAAGCTTTCTTT. This chain uses TRBV2 with TRBJ1-1; perhaps TRBD1 as D (5 bases). This CDR3 has 13 amino acids. Germline V gene lookup returns CDR1 SNHLY and CDR2 FYNNEI. V was shortened by 5 bases and J by 1 base, with 8 bases between the two germline ends.

The chain employs TRBV5-6 and TRBJ2-7; 7 nucleotides agree with TRBD2. V trimming: 4 bases; J trimming: 3 bases; junction bases outside the gene matches: 10. This CDR3 is 15 amino acids long. Germline V gene sequence: CDR1 SGHDT, CDR2 YYEEEE. This CDR3 is CASSLRPGEGYEQYF. The CDR3 nucleotides are TGTGCCAGCAGCCTACGGCCGGGGGAGGGCTACGAGCAGTACTTC.

The rearrangement links TRBV2 to TRBJ2-1, with D perhaps TRBD1 or TRBD2 (5 bases each). The V end was cut by 8 bases, the J end by 0 bases, with 14 bases between. This CDR3 is built from 15 residues. From germline, CDR1 is SNHLY and CDR2 FYNNEI. CDR3: CASGGSSPSYNEQFF. The CDR3 DNA reads TGTGCCAGCGGGGGATCTAGCCCCTCCTACAATGAGCAGTTCTTC.

In regard to this clone: The same CDR3 is also encoded by other DNA sequences in this sample. The V call is TRBV18, the J call TRBJ2-5; 7 positions match TRBD1. This CDR3 contains 14 residues. V was pared by 2 bases and J by 3 bases, with 3 bases of the junction left unmatched. CDR1 is KGHSH and CDR2 is LQKENI in the germline V gene. CDR3 bases: TGTGCCAGCTCACCAATCGGGACAGAAGAGACCCAGTACTTC. Translation gives CASSPIGTEETQYF.

This chain links TRBV11-3 with TRBJ2-2; TRBD1 aligns across 7 bases. This CDR3 has 16 residues. The ends lost 5 bases at V and 4 bases at J; junction bases unmatched: 10. CDR1 and CDR2 from the germline V gene are SGHNT and YENEEA. The CDR3 DNA sequence: TGTGCCAGCAGCCCTTTCGGGACAGCCCTCACCGGGGAGCTGTTTTTT. This translates into CASSPFGTALTGELFF.

The rearrangement links TRBV13 to TRBJ1-3; D not certain. The CDR3 is 17 amino acids. Per the germline V gene, CDR1 is PRHDT and CDR2 is FYEKMQ (reference sequence). V lost 0 bases, J lost 3 bases, and 15 bases lay in between. CDR3 protein: CASSLGGLAGRGNTIYF. DNA for the CDR3: TGTGCCAGCAGCTTAGGTGGTTTGGCCGGCCGTGGAAACACCATATATTTT. Drawing the rest from reference TRBV13 and TRBJ1-3, the complete variable domain is AAGVIQSPRHLIKEKRETATLKCYPIPRHDTVYWYQQGPGQDPQFLISFYEKMQSDKGSIPDRFSAQQFSDYHSELNMSSLELGDSALYFCASSLGGLAGRGNTIYFGEGSWLTVV.

The CDR3: CASSETPSGTQFF. CDR3 bases: TGTGCCAGCAGTGAAACCCCTAGCGGGACGCAGTTCTTC. This chain connects TRBV2 to TRBJ2-1; 9 bases are shared with TRBD2. CDR3 size: 13 residues. The junction had 5 bases not matched to a gene; V was cut back by 2 bases and J by 12 bases. Germline CDR1 and CDR2: SNHLY and FYNNEI.

The gene calls are TRBV18 and TRBJ2-2, with D hard to call. This CDR3 has 17 amino acids. Germline V CDR1 and CDR2: KGHSH, LQKENI. Trimming left V 4 bases short and J 2 bases short, with 17 bases between. The CDR3 region is CASSQMEWRPNTGELFF. CDR3 DNA: TGTGCCAGCTCACAAATGGAATGGCGCCCCAACACCGGGGAGCTGTTTTTT.

The chain has TRBV6-5 and TRBJ2-4, with 9 bases identical to TRBD1. The V gene end was trimmed by 5 bases and the J gene end by 4 bases; junction bases not matched to a gene: 0. The length of the CDR3 is 13 residues. Germline V gene sequence: CDR1 MNHEY, CDR2 SVGAGI. This chain's CDR3 is CASSGTGKNIQYF. As DNA, the CDR3 is TGTGCCAGCAGTGGGACAGGGAAAAACATTCAGTACTTC.

The chain has TRBV5-4 and TRBJ1-2, with 10 bases lining up with TRBD1. The CDR3 length is 17 residues. V lost 3 bases to trimming and J lost 6 bases; unmatched junction nucleotides: 14. Germline V gene lookup returns CDR1 SGHNT and CDR2 YYREEE (reference sequence). CDR3 residues: CASSSGTGALVEDGYTF. CDR3 nucleotide sequence: TGTGCCAGCAGCTCGGGGACAGGGGCTTTAGTCGAAGATGGCTACACCTTC. The entire variable domain, with the rest obtained from reference TRBV5-4 and TRBJ1-2, is as follows: ETGVTQSPTHLIKTRGQQVTLRCSSQSGHNTVSWYQQALGQGPQFIFQYYREEENGRGNFPPRFSGLQFPNYSSELNVNALELDDSALYLCASSSGTGALVEDGYTFGSGTRLTVV.

This clone was observed a single time. V usage is TRBV7-9 and J usage is TRBJ2-2; D call uncertain. The CDR3 runs to 14 residues. Germline CDR1 SEHNR, CDR2 FQNEAQ (reference sequence). With 10 bases removed from V and 0 bases from J, the gap between germline ends came to 12 bases. CDR3 in DNA: TGTGCCACCTCGGGCAGGACGAACACCGGGGAGCTGTTTTTT. It is translated as CATSGRTNTGELFF.